These 5 T cell receptor beta chains were sequenced from one sample in a study of shared T cell receptors in the human thymus. Data came from immunoSEQ multiplex PCR; TCRdb stores just in-frame clones and leaves some out. The table has almost 550,000 clones, 70% to 80% seen once; the top ten hold more than 0.01%. These same data were also listed under a study on human thymus T cells.

The sequenced sample consisted of thymocytes. The receptors come from a boy younger than two with a congenital heart defect.

V gene TRBV12-5 combines with J gene TRBJ2-3; 12 nucleotides align to TRBD2. J lost 6 bases, V lost 6 bases, and 13 bases had no gene match. This CDR3 is built from 17 residues. Per the germline V gene, CDR1 is LGHNT and CDR2 is FRNRAP. The CDR3 bases are TGTGCTAGTGGAGAGTTCGGACTAGCGGGATACACGGATACGCAGTATTTT. Residues: CASGEFGLAGYTDTQYF. The entire variable domain, with the rest obtained from reference TRBV12-5 and TRBJ2-3, is as follows: DARVTQTPRHKVTEMGQEVTMRCQPILGHNTVFWYRQTMMQGLELLAYFRNRAPLDDSGMPKDRFSAEMPDATLATLKIQPSEPRDSAVYFCASGEFGLAGYTDTQYFGPGTRLTVL.

This CDR3 reads CASSGGADDYEQYF. Here the CDR3 DNA reads TGTGCCAGCAGCGGGGGGGCAGACGACTACGAGCAGTACTTC. This rearrangement joins TRBV2 to TRBJ2-7; TRBD2 agrees at 8 bases. The CDR3 is made up of 14 amino acids. The V and J ends lost 6 bases and 3 bases, in that order; junction bases with no gene match: 7. The V gene's germline CDR1 is SNHLY and CDR2 FYNNEI.

Turning to this clone: The same CDR3 is also encoded by other DNA sequences in this sample. The chain combines TRBV6-1 with TRBJ1-2, with D perhaps TRBD1 (5 bases). The germline V gene encodes CDR1 MNHNS and CDR2 SASEGT. Trimming removed 7 bases at V and 4 bases at J, with 7 bases between. This CDR3 has 11 residues. CDR3 protein: CASIDSYGYTF. DNA of the CDR3: TGTGCCAGCATTGACAGCTATGGCTACACCTTC.

The chain carries TRBV27 and TRBJ2-5, with 13 bases identical to TRBD2. CDR3 size: 20 residues. After removal of 5 bases from V and 8 bases from J, the junction contained 23 bases not matched to a gene. Germline assignment: CDR1 MNHEY and CDR2 SMNVEV (reference sequence). The CDR3 DNA reads as TGTGCCAGCAGTCCCCCCCGCGGGACTAGCGGGGTGACAGAAGAGGAAACCCAGTACTTC. Translated, it gives CASSPPRGTSGVTEEETQYF.

This chain connects TRBV7-2 to TRBJ2-7, with 14 bases that match TRBD2. The CDR3 is 15 amino acids. The J segment lost 9 bases and the V segment lost 5 bases, leaving 9 bases of the junction unmatched. Germline CDR1 is SGHTA and CDR2 is FQGNSA. The CDR3 coding sequence is TGTGCCAGCAGCCTTCTGGGACTAGCGGGAGCAGGGCAGTACTTC. Its translation is CASSLLGLAGAGQYF.